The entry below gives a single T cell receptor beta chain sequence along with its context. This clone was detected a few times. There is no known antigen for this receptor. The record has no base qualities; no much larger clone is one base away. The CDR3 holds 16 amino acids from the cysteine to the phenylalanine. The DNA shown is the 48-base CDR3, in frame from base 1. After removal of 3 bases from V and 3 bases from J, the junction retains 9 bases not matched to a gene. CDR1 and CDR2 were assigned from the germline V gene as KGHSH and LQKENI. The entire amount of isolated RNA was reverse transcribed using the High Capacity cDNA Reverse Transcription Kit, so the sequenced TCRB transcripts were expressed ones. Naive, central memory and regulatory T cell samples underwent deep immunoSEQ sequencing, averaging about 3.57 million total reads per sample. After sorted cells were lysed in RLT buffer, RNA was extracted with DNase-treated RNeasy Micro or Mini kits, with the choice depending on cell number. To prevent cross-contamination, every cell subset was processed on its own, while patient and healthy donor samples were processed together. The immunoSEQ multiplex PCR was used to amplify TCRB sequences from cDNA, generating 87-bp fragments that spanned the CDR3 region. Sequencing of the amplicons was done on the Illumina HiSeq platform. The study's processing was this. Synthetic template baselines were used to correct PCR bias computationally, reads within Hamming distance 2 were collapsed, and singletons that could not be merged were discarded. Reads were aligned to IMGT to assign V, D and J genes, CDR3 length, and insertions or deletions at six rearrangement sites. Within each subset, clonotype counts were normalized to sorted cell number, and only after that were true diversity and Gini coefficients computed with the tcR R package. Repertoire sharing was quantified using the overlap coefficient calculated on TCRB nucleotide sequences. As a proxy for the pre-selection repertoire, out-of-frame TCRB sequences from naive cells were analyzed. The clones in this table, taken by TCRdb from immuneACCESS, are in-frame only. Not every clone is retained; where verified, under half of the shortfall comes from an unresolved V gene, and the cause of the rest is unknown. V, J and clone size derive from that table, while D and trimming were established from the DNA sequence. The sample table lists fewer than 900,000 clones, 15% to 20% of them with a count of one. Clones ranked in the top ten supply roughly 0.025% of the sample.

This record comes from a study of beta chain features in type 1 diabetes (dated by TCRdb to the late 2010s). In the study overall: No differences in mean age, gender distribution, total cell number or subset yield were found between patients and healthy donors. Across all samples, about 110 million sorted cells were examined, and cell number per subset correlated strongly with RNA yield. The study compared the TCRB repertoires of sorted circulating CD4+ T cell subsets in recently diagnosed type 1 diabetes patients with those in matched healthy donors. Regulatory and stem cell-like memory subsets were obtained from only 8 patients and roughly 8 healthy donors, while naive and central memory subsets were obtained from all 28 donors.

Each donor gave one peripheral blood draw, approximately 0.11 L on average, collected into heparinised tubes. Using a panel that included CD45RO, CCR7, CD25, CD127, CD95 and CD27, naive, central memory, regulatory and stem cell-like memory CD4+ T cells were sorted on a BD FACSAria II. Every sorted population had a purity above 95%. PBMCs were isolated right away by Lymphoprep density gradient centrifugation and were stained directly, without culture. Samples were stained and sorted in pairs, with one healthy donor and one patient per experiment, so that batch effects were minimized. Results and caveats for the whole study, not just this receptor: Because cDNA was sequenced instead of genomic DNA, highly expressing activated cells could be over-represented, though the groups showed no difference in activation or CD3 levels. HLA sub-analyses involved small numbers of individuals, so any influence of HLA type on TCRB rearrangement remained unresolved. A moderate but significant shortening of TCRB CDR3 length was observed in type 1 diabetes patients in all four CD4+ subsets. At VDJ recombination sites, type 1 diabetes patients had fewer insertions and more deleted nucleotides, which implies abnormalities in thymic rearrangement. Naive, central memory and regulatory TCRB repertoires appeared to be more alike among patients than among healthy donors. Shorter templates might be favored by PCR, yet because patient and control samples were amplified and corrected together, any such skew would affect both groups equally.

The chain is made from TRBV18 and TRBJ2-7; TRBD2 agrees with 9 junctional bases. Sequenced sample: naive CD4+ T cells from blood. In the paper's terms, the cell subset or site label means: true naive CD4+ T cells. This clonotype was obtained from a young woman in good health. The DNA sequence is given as TGTGCCAGCTCACCCAATAGCGGGAGAGTAAACTACGAGCAGTACTTC. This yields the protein CASSPNSGRVNYEQYF.